Shown below are 14 T cell receptor beta chains from a single sample sequenced in a study of cytomegalovirus exposure and HLA in healthy donors. Both 60 Vbeta primers and 13 Jbeta primers went into the PCR. TCRdb's copy holds only in-frame clones and misses some; the assay was immunoSEQ multiplex PCR. The sample yields about 67,000 clones, of which the top ten take up roughly 5.4%. Sequenced input: PBMCs. These receptors originate from a man in his thirties or forties in good health and CMV-seropositive.

The V call is TRBV30, the J call TRBJ1-4, with D maybe TRBD1 (6 bases). The CDR3 spans 13 residues. Trimming pared 8 bases from V and 0 bases from J, leaving 10 bases between. Germline V gives CDR1 GTSNPN, CDR2 SVGIG (reference sequence). CDR3 amino acids: CAQQGATNEKLFF. DNA for the CDR3: TGTGCCCAACAGGGTGCAACTAATGAAAAACTGTTTTTT.

The rearrangement joins TRBV19 to TRBJ2-1; a weak D match, TRBD2 (5 bases). The CDR3 consists of 15 residues. Germline CDR1 reads LNHDA; CDR2 reads SQIVND (reference sequence). Deletions cut 3 bases from V and 2 bases from J, with 11 bases between. The CDR3 loop is CASSIGLAAYNEQFF. In nucleotides, the CDR3 is TGTGCCAGTAGTATTGGGCTAGCTGCCTACAATGAGCAGTTCTTC.

This chain links TRBV7-6 with TRBJ1-1, with D hard to call. The CDR3 spans 11 residues. Germline V lookup: CDR1 SGHVS, CDR2 FNYEAQ. V was clipped by 6 bases and J by 5 bases, with 7 bases between them. The CDR3 sequence is CASRSGTEAFF. The CDR3 DNA reads as TGTGCCAGCAGATCGGGGACTGAAGCTTTCTTT.

The chain carries TRBV6-5 and TRBJ2-1, with 10 bases aligning to TRBD2. CDR1 is MNHEY, CDR2 SVGAGI, per germline. The length of the CDR3 is 15 residues. V dropped 5 bases and J dropped 9; count of bases not matched to a gene: 10. The CDR3 is CASSLSGRASFEQFF. DNA of the CDR3: TGTGCCAGCAGTCTAAGCGGGAGGGCTAGCTTTGAGCAGTTCTTC.

The V call is TRBV4-1, the J call TRBJ2-5, with D perhaps matching TRBD1 (5 bases). Looked up from germline, CDR1 is MGHRA and CDR2 is YSYEKL. This CDR3 has 15 residues. Trimming left V 0 bases short and J 2 bases short, with 10 bases between. Here the CDR3 DNA reads TGCGCCAGCAGCCAAGAGTCGAGACAGCAAGAGACCCAGTACTTC. Protein product: CASSQESRQQETQYF.

This rearrangement joins TRBV6-1 to TRBJ2-7; 9 bases align to TRBD1. The CDR3 contains 15 residues. V shed 2 bases, J shed 1 base, and the junction held 3 bases outside the gene matches. Germline V lookup: CDR1 MNHNS, CDR2 SASEGT. The CDR3 here is CASSESGTGSYEQYF. CDR3 in DNA: TGTGCCAGCAGTGAATCCGGGACAGGGTCCTACGAGCAGTACTTC.

In regard to this clone: At one of its ends the junction is not consistent with the germline gene, which may arise from a read error. The chain uses TRBV19 and TRBJ2-1; 9 positions match TRBD2. In germline, CDR1 is LNHDA, CDR2 SQIVND (reference sequence). This CDR3 is built from 19 residues. CDR3 sequence (DNA): TGTGCCAGTATAGGGGTAGGGACTAGCCCCACGGGCTCCGACAATGAGCAGTTCTTC. Translated: CASIGVGTSPTGSDNEQFF.

The genes are TRBV14 and TRBJ2-3; 10 bases map to TRBD2. CDR3 length equals 17 residues. The V segment lost 5 bases and the J segment 0 bases; nucleotides outside the gene matches: 8. CDR1 and CDR2 from the germline V gene are SGHDN and FVKESK. The CDR3 loop is CASSAIAGGTSTDTQYF. The DNA of the CDR3 is TGTGCCAGCAGCGCGATAGCGGGGGGTACAAGCACAGATACGCAGTATTTT.

The V call is TRBV23-1, the J call TRBJ2-7; 8 positions match TRBD2. TRBV23-1 is sorted into the ORF group, with uncertain function. The CDR3 totals 14 residues. Trimming removed 3 bases from V and 5 bases from J; junction bases left unmatched: 6. CDR3 coding DNA: TGCGCCAGCAGTCACCCGGGAGGGGGAGACGAGCAGTACTTC. Translating it yields CASSHPGGGDEQYF.

The genes are TRBV5-1 and TRBJ2-2, with a possible D match to TRBD2 (5 bases). V lost 4 bases and J lost 4, with 20 bases in between. Germline values: CDR1 SGHRS, CDR2 YFSETQ. CDR3 size: 17 residues. The chain's CDR3 is CASSENFVGAITGELFF. In DNA, the CDR3 is TGCGCCAGCAGCGAGAATTTTGTGGGAGCAATCACCGGGGAGCTGTTTTTT.

The J gene is TRBJ2-7, the V gene TRBV27; TRBD1 is a possible D gene (5 bases). The CDR3 consists of 14 residues. CDR1 is MNHEY and CDR2 is SMNVEV in the germline V gene (reference sequence). V was clipped by 3 bases and J by 9 bases, with 18 bases between them. The CDR3 protein is CASSFWAAEGVQYF. The CDR3 region has the DNA TGTGCCAGCAGTTTTTGGGCGGCCGAAGGGGTGCAGTACTTC.

The chain combines TRBV5-6 with TRBJ2-7; 16 positions match TRBD2. V was clipped by 4 bases and J by 9 bases; unmatched bases: 7. CDR3 size: 15 residues. Per the germline V gene, CDR1 is SGHDT and CDR2 is YYEEEE. Here the CDR3 DNA reads TGTGCCAGCAGCGATGGGACTAGCGGGAGGGCCCGGCAGTACTTC. This sequence encodes CASSDGTSGRARQYF.

J is TRBJ2-7 and V is TRBV11-3, with 9 positions matching TRBD2. Germline V lookup: CDR1 SGHNT, CDR2 YENEEA. This CDR3 is 13 amino acids long. J gave up 5 bases and V 5 bases, and 4 bases lay outside the gene matches. The CDR3 DNA reads as TGTGCCAGCAGCCGCGGGGGGGCGGACGAGCAGTACTTC. Amino acid sequence: CASSRGGADEQYF.

The chain couples TRBV7-9 to TRBJ2-3, with a tentative D call TRBD1 (6 bases). V was trimmed by 7 bases and J by 4 bases, leaving 21 bases between them. The length of the CDR3 is 16 residues. Per the germline V gene, CDR1 is SEHNR and CDR2 is FQNEAQ (reference sequence). This CDR3 is CASMLARGMVADTQYF. DNA of the CDR3: TGTGCCAGCATGCTGGCCAGGGGAATGGTCGCAGATACGCAGTATTTT. Together with reference TRBV7-9 and TRBJ2-3, the CDR3 gives the full variable domain: DTGVSQNPRHKITKRGQNVTFRCDPISEHNRLYWYRQTLGQGPEFLTYFQNEAQLEKSRLLSDRFSAERPKGSFSTLEIQRTEQGDSAMYLCASMLARGMVADTQYFGPGTRLTVL.